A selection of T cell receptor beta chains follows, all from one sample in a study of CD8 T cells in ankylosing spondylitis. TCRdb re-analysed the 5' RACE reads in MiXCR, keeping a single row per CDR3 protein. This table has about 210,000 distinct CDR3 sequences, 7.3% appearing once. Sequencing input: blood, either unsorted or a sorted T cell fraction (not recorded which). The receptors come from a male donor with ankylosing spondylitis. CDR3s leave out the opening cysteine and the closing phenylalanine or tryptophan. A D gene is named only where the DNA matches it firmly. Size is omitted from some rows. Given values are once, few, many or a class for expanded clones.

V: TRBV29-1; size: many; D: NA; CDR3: SVLADQETQY
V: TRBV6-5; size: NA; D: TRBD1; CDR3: ASSSLEGASEQY
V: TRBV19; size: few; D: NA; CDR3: ASSILSSRNEQF
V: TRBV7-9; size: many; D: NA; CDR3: ASSSLDGVEQF
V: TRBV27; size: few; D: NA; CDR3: ASSQQLALLTGELF
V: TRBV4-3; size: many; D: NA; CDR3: ASSRGPHEQY
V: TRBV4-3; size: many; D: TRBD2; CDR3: ASSQGRLAGVEQY
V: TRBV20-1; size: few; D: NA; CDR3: SARDLVLTETYGYT
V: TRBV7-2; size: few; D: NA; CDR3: ASSIDISNYGYT
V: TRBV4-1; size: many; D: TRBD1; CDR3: ASSHEPGTGNYEQY
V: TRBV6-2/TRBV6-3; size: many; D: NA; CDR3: ASSSGRQYEQY
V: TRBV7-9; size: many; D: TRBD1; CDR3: ASSSGTGKGGEQY
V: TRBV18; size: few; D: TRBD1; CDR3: ASSPTGGHYEQY
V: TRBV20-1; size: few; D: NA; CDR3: SASENQPQH
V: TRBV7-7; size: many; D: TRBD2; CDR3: ASSPGLAPNEQF
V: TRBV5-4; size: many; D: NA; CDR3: ASSLVPGESNQPQH
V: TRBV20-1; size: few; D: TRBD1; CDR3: SAGGQFYNEQF